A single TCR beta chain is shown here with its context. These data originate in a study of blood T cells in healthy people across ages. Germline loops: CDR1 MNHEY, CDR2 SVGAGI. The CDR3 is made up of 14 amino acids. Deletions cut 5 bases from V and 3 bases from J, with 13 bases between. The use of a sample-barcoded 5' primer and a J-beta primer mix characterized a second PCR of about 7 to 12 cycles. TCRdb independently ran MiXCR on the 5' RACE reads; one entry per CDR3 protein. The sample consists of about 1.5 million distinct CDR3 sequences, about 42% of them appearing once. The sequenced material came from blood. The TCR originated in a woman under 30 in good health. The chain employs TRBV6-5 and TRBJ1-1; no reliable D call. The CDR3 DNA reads TGTGCCAGCAGTCGAGGACGTCGGGACACTGAAGCTTTCTTT. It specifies CASSRGRRDTEAFF.